These 30 T cell receptor beta chains were sequenced from one sample in a study of blood T cell repertoires in COVID-19. TCRdb's table, derived via immunoSEQ multiplex PCR, lists solely in-frame clones and lacks some. Here the sample spans just under 90,000 clones, roughly 90% being singletons. The material sequenced was peripheral blood. The receptors derive from a man between 60 and 70 years old with acute or convalescent COVID-19.

The V gene is TRBV11-1, the J gene TRBJ1-4; 12 positions match TRBD1. J gave up 6 bases and V 5 bases, and 4 bases lay outside the gene matches. The CDR3 covers 15 residues. CDR1 and CDR2 (germline): SGHAT, FQDESV (reference sequence). CDR3 in DNA: TGTGCCAGCAGCCGGGACAGGGGGCGTTATGAAAAACTGTTTTTT. Encoded protein: CASSRDRGRYEKLFF.

This chain uses TRBV5-1 with TRBJ2-7, with 10 bases lining up with TRBD2. The germline V gene has CDR1 SGHRS and CDR2 YFSETQ. J was trimmed by 1 base and V by 3 bases; bases with no gene match: 10. This CDR3 comprises 17 residues. The CDR3 region is CASSYGSRLAGSYEQYF. The CDR3 DNA reads as TGCGCCAGCAGCTATGGGTCGAGACTAGCGGGTTCCTACGAGCAGTACTTC.

The chain is built from TRBV6-5 and TRBJ1-6, with 7 bases aligning to TRBD1. From germline, CDR1 is MNHEY and CDR2 SVGAGI. J lost 8 bases, V lost 6 bases, and 4 bases had no gene match. The CDR3 loop spans 13 amino acids. CDR3 in amino acids: CASSLTGDSPLHF. The CDR3 bases are TGTGCCAGCAGCCTAACAGGGGATTCACCCCTCCACTTT.

The J gene is TRBJ2-3, the V gene TRBV19; 12 nucleotides match TRBD2. Germline CDR1 reads LNHDA; CDR2 reads SQIVND (reference sequence). The CDR3 runs to 16 residues. The junction had 7 bases not matched to a gene; V was cut back by 4 bases and J by 5 bases. CDR3 amino acids: CASSTRLAGVQDTQYF. CDR3 bases: TGTGCCAGTAGTACCCGACTAGCGGGAGTGCAAGATACGCAGTATTTT.

The rearrangement joins TRBV18 to TRBJ2-7; D possibly corresponds to TRBD2 (5 bases). CDR3 length: 14 amino acids. Germline lookup yields CDR1 KGHSH and CDR2 LQKENI. Trimming took 8 bases from V and 1 from J, leaving 15 bases between them. CDR3 in amino acids: CASLPSGDSYEQYF. The CDR3 DNA reads TGTGCCAGCCTGCCGTCCGGGGATTCCTACGAGCAGTACTTC.

V usage is TRBV28 and J usage is TRBJ2-7; TRBD1 aligns across 12 bases. CDR1 and CDR2 (germline): MDHEN, SYDVKM. The CDR3 covers 15 residues. J lost 4 bases, V lost 6 bases, and 7 bases had no gene match. The CDR3: CASRVGTGGSYEQYF. The CDR3 nucleotides are TGTGCCAGCAGGGTAGGGACAGGGGGCTCATACGAGCAGTACTTC.

The rearrangement uses TRBV9 and TRBJ2-5, with TRBD2 matching 14 bases. CDR1 and CDR2 (germline): SGDLS, YYNGEE. This CDR3 spans 17 amino acids. V shed 4 bases, J shed 5 bases, and the junction held 10 bases outside the gene matches. CDR3 amino acids: CASSTGTSGSSFETQYF. Written as DNA, the CDR3 is TGTGCCAGCAGCACCGGGACTAGCGGGAGTAGCTTTGAGACCCAGTACTTC. Based on the CDR3 plus reference TRBV9 and TRBJ2-5, the full variable domain is DSGVTQTPKHLITATGQRVTLRCSPRSGDLSVYWYQQSLDQGLQFLIQYYNGEERAKGNILERFSAQQFPDLHSELNLSSLELGDSALYFCASSTGTSGSSFETQYFGPGTRLLVL.

The DNA of the CDR3 is TGTGCCAGCAGTCCCCATCCAGGGGAAGGCAATGGCTACACCTTC. It translates to CASSPHPGEGNGYTF. V gene TRBV27 combines with J gene TRBJ1-2, with D perhaps TRBD1 (6 bases). The CDR3 length is 15 residues. Germline values: CDR1 MNHEY, CDR2 SMNVEV (reference sequence). The ends were cut back, 5 bases at V and 6 bases at J, with 19 bases in the middle.

This chain links TRBV27 with TRBJ2-7; D perhaps matches TRBD1 (6 bases). Trimming removed 7 bases from V and 4 bases from J, with 14 bases in between. Germline V gives CDR1 MNHEY, CDR2 SMNVEV (reference sequence). The CDR3 runs to 13 residues. CDR3: CASKGETWYEQYF. The CDR3 DNA sequence: TGTGCCAGCAAGGGGGAAACCTGGTACGAGCAGTACTTC.

The chain links TRBV13 to TRBJ1-1; 7 bases align to TRBD1. After removal of 4 bases from V and 5 bases from J, the junction contained 10 bases not matched to a gene. In germline, CDR1 is PRHDT, CDR2 FYEKMQ (reference sequence). This CDR3 comprises 15 residues. The CDR3 loop is CASSSITGAETEAFF. Here the CDR3 DNA reads TGTGCCAGCAGCTCCATTACAGGGGCGGAAACTGAAGCTTTCTTT.

The chain is built from TRBV27 and TRBJ2-1; possibly TRBD2 for D (7 bases). V lost 5 bases and J 5 bases, leaving 16 bases between the germline ends. Germline V lookup: CDR1 MNHEY, CDR2 SMNVEV (reference sequence). This CDR3 has 15 amino acids. CDR3 region: CASSQLGGDNNEQFF. CDR3 sequence (DNA): TGTGCCAGCAGTCAACTAGGGGGGGATAACAATGAGCAGTTCTTC.

The rearrangement uses TRBV9 and TRBJ2-1; D is possibly TRBD2 (5 bases). This CDR3 comprises 13 residues. Deletions cut 0 bases from V and 8 bases from J, with 9 bases between. Germline lookup yields CDR1 SGDLS and CDR2 YYNGEE. CDR3: CASSVGSEDEQFF. CDR3 nucleotide sequence: TGTGCCAGCAGCGTAGGTAGCGAAGATGAGCAGTTCTTC.

The CDR3 sequence is CASSLFRRTGDPTNEKLFF. The DNA of the CDR3 is TGTGCCAGCAGCCTCTTCCGGCGGACAGGGGACCCAACTAATGAAAAACTGTTTTTT. The chain carries TRBV3-1 (or the pseudogene TRBV3-2) and TRBJ1-4, with TRBD1 identical over 9 bases. Germline V gene sequence: CDR1 LGHDT, CDR2 YNNKEL (reference sequence). The V gene end was trimmed by 4 bases and the J gene end by 0 bases; junction bases not matched to a gene: 12. The CDR3 length is 19 residues.

V and J are TRBV4-3 and TRBJ1-4, with TRBD1 matching 8 bases. With 4 bases clipped from V and 5 bases from J, the junction kept 6 bases outside the gene matches. There are 15 residues in the CDR3. The germline V gene has CDR1 LGHNA and CDR2 YSLEER. The CDR3 region has the DNA TGCGCCAGCAGCCGGCTAACAGGGGGAAATGAAAAACTGTTTTTT. Translation: CASSRLTGGNEKLFF.

In this sample, this clone turned up once. The genes are TRBV4-3 and TRBJ2-1; 7 bases line up with TRBD2. The V gene end was trimmed by 3 bases and the J gene end by 5 bases; junction bases not matched to a gene: 13. Germline CDR1 is LGHNA and CDR2 is YSLEER. CDR3 length: 17 amino acids. CDR3 sequence: CASSQDLWGRGNNEQFF. The CDR3 DNA is TGCGCCAGCAGCCAGGACCTTTGGGGGAGGGGAAACAATGAGCAGTTCTTC.

The chain carries TRBV5-5 and TRBJ1-5, with no clear D. V was clipped by 0 bases and J by 2 bases, with 6 bases between them. In germline, CDR1 is SGHKS, CDR2 YYEKEE (reference sequence). The CDR3 runs to 14 residues. CDR3 bases: TGTGCCAGCAGCTTGGGGCTTGGCAATCAGCCCCAGCATTTT. As protein: CASSLGLGNQPQHF.

The CDR3 coding sequence is TGCGCCAGCAGCCTCAGAGGGGACACTAGATACACCGGGGAGCTGTTTTTT. It translates to CASSLRGDTRYTGELFF. The chain employs TRBV4-1 and TRBJ2-2; D might be TRBD1 (6 bases). This CDR3 is 17 amino acids long. CDR1 and CDR2 (germline): MGHRA, YSYEKL. V was pared by 4 bases and J by 3 bases, with 18 bases between.

The V and J genes are TRBV5-4 and TRBJ2-1, with 9 bases fitting TRBD2. Germline V gives CDR1 SGHNT, CDR2 YYREEE (reference sequence). The CDR3 sequence is 17 residues long. The J segment lost 9 bases and the V segment lost 5 bases, leaving 18 bases of the junction unmatched. CDR3 sequence (DNA): TGTGCCAGCAGGGTCCCCCGGCTAGCGGGACCCCTATGTGAGCAGTTCTTC. It is translated as CASRVPRLAGPLCEQFF.

The rearrangement uses TRBV10-3 and TRBJ2-7; 9 bases agree with TRBD1. Trimming removed 4 bases from V and 1 base from J; junction bases left unmatched: 5. The CDR3 consists of 15 residues. CDR1 ENHRY and CDR2 SYGVKD come from the germline V gene. Here the CDR3 reads CAISGGTGFSYEQYF. As DNA, the CDR3 is TGTGCCATCAGTGGGGGGACAGGGTTTTCCTACGAGCAGTACTTC.

The CDR3 here is CASSFFRTVRNQPQHF. The DNA for the CDR3 is TGTGCCAGCAGTTTTTTCCGGACAGTGAGAAATCAGCCCCAGCATTTT. This chain connects TRBV28 to TRBJ1-5; TRBD1 is a possible D gene (6 bases). V shed 3 bases and J shed 4 bases, with 16 bases lying between them. The CDR3 consists of 16 residues. From germline, CDR1 is MDHEN and CDR2 SYDVKM.

The rearrangement links TRBV11-1 to TRBJ2-1; tentatively, D is TRBD1 (6 bases). Germline V CDR1 and CDR2: SGHAT, FQDESV (reference sequence). The V and J ends lost 1 base and 8 bases respectively, with 18 bases between them. The CDR3 length is 16 residues. The CDR3 region has the DNA TGTGCCAGCAGCTTAGGACGTGGAGGTGGGGGCGATGAGCAGTTCTTC. Its protein is CASSLGRGGGGDEQFF.

The chain uses TRBV9 and TRBJ1-5; perhaps TRBD1 as D (6 bases). The CDR3 spans 13 residues. In germline, CDR1 is SGDLS, CDR2 YYNGEE. Trimming took 4 bases from V and 3 from J, leaving 8 bases between them. The CDR3 DNA reads as TGTGCCAGCAGCCCAGGGGCCAATCAGCCCCAGCATTTT. This translates into CASSPGANQPQHF. Together with reference TRBV9 and TRBJ1-5, the CDR3 gives the full variable domain: DSGVTQTPKHLITATGQRVTLRCSPRSGDLSVYWYQQSLDQGLQFLIQYYNGEERAKGNILERFSAQQFPDLHSELNLSSLELGDSALYFCASSPGANQPQHFGDGTRLSIL.

The rearrangement links TRBV27 to TRBJ2-1; 11 bases match TRBD2. Germline V gene lookup returns CDR1 MNHEY and CDR2 SMNVEV (reference sequence). V shed 5 bases and J 3 bases; nucleotides not matched to a gene: 3. The CDR3 has 15 residues. The CDR3 spells CASSPGLADYNEQFF. The DNA for the CDR3 is TGTGCCAGCAGTCCGGGACTAGCGGACTACAATGAGCAGTTCTTC.

V gene TRBV19 combines with J gene TRBJ2-7, with D possibly being TRBD2 (5 bases). The CDR3 runs to 13 residues. CDR1 and CDR2 (germline): LNHDA, SQIVND (reference sequence). The germline V and J ends were trimmed by 3 bases and 2 bases, with 8 bases remaining between them. This CDR3 reads CASSIGRAYEQYF. Here the CDR3 DNA reads TGTGCCAGTAGTATCGGGCGGGCCTACGAGCAGTACTTC. The entire variable domain, with the rest obtained from reference TRBV19 and TRBJ2-7, is as follows: DGGITQSPKYLFRKEGQNVTLSCEQNLNHDAMYWYRQDPGQGLRLIYYSQIVNDFQKGDIAEGYSVSREKKESFPLTVTSAQKNPTAFYLCASSIGRAYEQYFGPGTRLTVT.

The V gene is TRBV28, the J gene TRBJ1-1, with 8 bases lining up with TRBD1. The ends lost 5 bases at V and 0 bases at J; junction bases unmatched: 11. This CDR3 is 17 amino acids long. Germline CDR1 reads MDHEN; CDR2 reads SYDVKM. CDR3 protein: CASSLLTGAIMNTEAFF. CDR3 coding DNA: TGTGCCAGCAGTCTCTTGACAGGGGCAATTATGAACACTGAAGCTTTCTTT. Based on the CDR3 plus reference TRBV28 and TRBJ1-1, the full variable domain is DVKVTQSSRYLVKRTGEKVFLECVQDMDHENMFWYRQDPGLGLRLIYFSYDVKMKEKGDIPEGYSVSREKKERFSLILESASTNQTSMYLCASSLLTGAIMNTEAFFGQGTRLTVV.

This clone turned up a few times. V usage is TRBV18 and J usage is TRBJ2-5, with D possibly matching TRBD1 (7 bases). This CDR3 comprises 16 residues. Trimming stripped 3 bases from V and 4 bases from J, with 18 bases between. The germline CDR1 and CDR2 sequences are KGHSH and LQKENI. CDR3 coding DNA: TGTGCCAGCTCACCTGGACAGGCGGGATCGGGAGAGACCCAGTACTTC. Its translation is CASSPGQAGSGETQYF.

The genes are TRBV19 and TRBJ2-7; maybe TRBD1 (6 bases). Trimming pared 4 bases from V and 1 base from J, leaving 14 bases between. The germline CDR1 and CDR2 sequences are LNHDA and SQIVND (reference sequence). The CDR3 is 15 amino acids. CDR3 region: CASSKNREGSYEQYF. In DNA, the CDR3 is TGTGCCAGTAGTAAAAACAGGGAAGGGTCCTACGAGCAGTACTTC.

The chain joins TRBV9 to TRBJ1-3, with 10 bases that match TRBD1. The V segment lost 2 bases and the J segment 3 bases; nucleotides outside the gene matches: 2. Germline-derived CDR1 and CDR2 are SGDLS and YYNGEE. This CDR3 has 15 residues. CDR3 sequence: CASSVGTGVGNTIYF. CDR3 sequence (DNA): TGTGCCAGCAGCGTGGGGACAGGGGTTGGAAACACCATATATTTT.

The chain links TRBV19 to TRBJ1-4; weak D call: TRBD1 (5 bases). V dropped 8 bases and J dropped 0 bases, with 13 bases sitting between them. CDR3 size: 15 residues. Germline assignment: CDR1 LNHDA and CDR2 SQIVND (reference sequence). The CDR3 is CASLDRRATNEKLFF. CDR3 nucleotides: TGTGCCAGTTTAGACAGACGTGCAACTAATGAAAAACTGTTTTTT.

The rearrangement joins TRBV5-1 to TRBJ2-5; 8 bases match TRBD2. V dropped 4 bases and J dropped 5; count of bases not matched to a gene: 7. The CDR3 loop spans 14 amino acids. The germline CDR1 and CDR2 sequences are SGHRS and YFSETQ. As DNA, the CDR3 is TGCGCCAGCAGCCCAGCCCTAGCGGGTGAGACCCAGTACTTC. Its protein product is CASSPALAGETQYF. Based on the CDR3 plus reference TRBV5-1 and TRBJ2-5, the full variable domain is KAGVTQTPRYLIKTRGQQVTLSCSPISGHRSVSWYQQTPGQGLQFLFEYFSETQRNKGNFPGRFSGRQFSNSRSEMNVSTLELGDSALYLCASSPALAGETQYFGPGTRLLVL.